Following are 15 T cell receptor beta chains from one sample sequenced in a study of glioma-infiltrating T cells after dendritic cell vaccination (dated by TCRdb to 2016 to 2018). Libraries were made using the immunoSEQ multiplex PCR assay. Sourced from immuneACCESS, this table was stored by TCRdb with only in-frame sequences that have V and J called. A share of the clones is absent; for the studies checked, an unresolved V gene accounts for under half, and the remainder has no known explanation. The sample has just under 85,000 clones on record, 85% to 90% of them singletons. The top ten clones comprise approximately 2.9% of the sample. The sequencing used blood, collected before dendritic cell vaccination. The origin of the receptors is a human donor with glioblastoma.

The chain has TRBV6-5 and TRBJ2-5; D is possibly TRBD2 (6 bases). Trimming left V 0 bases short and J 5 bases short, with 13 bases between. Germline V gene sequence: CDR1 MNHEY, CDR2 SVGAGI. The CDR3 has 15 residues. The CDR3 here is CASSYSYGGRETQYF. CDR3 nucleotide sequence: TGTGCCAGCAGTTACTCGTATGGGGGGAGGGAGACCCAGTACTTC.

This chain uses TRBV6-5 with TRBJ2-1, with D possibly being TRBD2 (6 bases). The CDR3 consists of 15 residues. Germline V lookup: CDR1 MNHEY, CDR2 SVGAGI. V was cut by 6 bases and J by 2 bases, with 14 bases left in between. The CDR3 sequence: CASSRRGGTYNEQFF. Written as DNA, the CDR3 is TGTGCCAGCAGCCGGCGGGGCGGAACCTACAATGAGCAGTTCTTC.

The J gene is TRBJ1-1, the V gene TRBV19; D gene unclear. CDR3 length: 15 residues. The germline gives CDR1 LNHDA, CDR2 SQIVND (reference sequence). The V end was cut by 7 bases, the J end by 1 base, with 16 bases between. Written as DNA, the CDR3 is TGTGCCAGTACCCTGTCACCAACAACGAACACTGAAGCTTTCTTT. Translation: CASTLSPTTNTEAFF.

The chain employs TRBV2 and TRBJ2-1, with 14 bases fitting TRBD2. CDR1 SNHLY and CDR2 FYNNEI come from the germline V gene. CDR3 size: 12 residues. The V gene end was trimmed by 6 bases and the J gene end by 12 bases; junction bases not matched to a gene: 1. CDR3 region: CASRGTSGRQFF. CDR3 DNA: TGTGCCAGCAGGGGGACTAGCGGGAGGCAGTTCTTC.

The rearrangement links TRBV5-1 to TRBJ2-1, with D possibly TRBD2 on 6 matching bases. The CDR3 extends over 14 amino acids. The V and J ends lost 0 bases and 6 bases respectively, with 10 bases between them. Germline V gene lookup returns CDR1 SGHRS and CDR2 YFSETQ. The CDR3 loop reads CASSLESAGNEQFF. The CDR3 nucleotides read TGCGCCAGCAGCTTGGAATCAGCGGGCAATGAGCAGTTCTTC.

The chain carries TRBV2 and TRBJ1-3, with D unresolved. Germline CDR1 SNHLY, CDR2 FYNNEI. V lost 3 bases and J 0 bases, leaving 9 bases between the germline ends. The CDR3 is 15 residues long. CDR3 protein: CASSDEVDSGNTIYF. In DNA form, the CDR3 reads TGTGCCAGCAGTGATGAGGTGGACTCTGGAAACACCATATATTTT.

The chain carries TRBV6-1 and TRBJ2-5, with TRBD2 matching 16 bases. Germline CDR1 is MNHNS and CDR2 is SASEGT. With V trimmed by 4 bases and J by 2 bases, 1 base remained unmatched. The CDR3 length is 16 residues. CDR3 loop: CASSVGLAGGQETQYF. Here the CDR3 DNA reads TGTGCCAGCAGTGTGGGACTAGCGGGGGGGCAAGAGACCCAGTACTTC.

The CDR3 region has the DNA TGTGCCTGGAGTCCCACAGGTAGCCTTAGCAATCAGCCCCAGCATTTT. Protein product: CAWSPTGSLSNQPQHF. The chain combines TRBV30 with TRBJ1-5; a possible D gene is TRBD1 (5 bases). This CDR3 has 16 residues. V gave up 2 bases and J gave up 0 bases, with 14 bases separating them. CDR1 is GTSNPN, CDR2 SVGIG, per germline (reference sequence).

This chain uses TRBV5-1 with TRBJ2-7; no clear D gene. The length of the CDR3 is 14 residues. V lost 0 bases to trimming and J lost 2 bases, with 9 bases between them. Germline V gives CDR1 SGHRS, CDR2 YFSETQ. The CDR3 coding sequence is TGCGCCAGCAGCTTGGACCTAGAGACCTACGAGCAGTACTTC. This codes for CASSLDLETYEQYF.

The chain employs TRBV4-1 and TRBJ2-1; 11 bases map to TRBD2. The CDR3 is 13 amino acids. V dropped 2 bases and J dropped 14; count of bases not matched to a gene: 5. The germline V gene encodes CDR1 MGHRA and CDR2 YSYEKL. CDR3 in amino acids: CASSQILAGVKFF. As DNA, the CDR3 is TGCGCCAGCAGCCAAATACTAGCGGGAGTTAAGTTCTTC.

This chain links TRBV11-3 with TRBJ2-1; 9 nucleotides match TRBD2. This CDR3 has 16 amino acids. Germline lookup yields CDR1 SGHNT and CDR2 YENEEA. V trimming: 5 bases; J trimming: 10 bases; junction bases outside the gene matches: 15. Written as DNA, the CDR3 is TGTGCCAGCAGCCCAGGGGAGCTAGCGGGGCCGGGCGAGCAGTTCTTC. Protein product: CASSPGELAGPGEQFF.

V and J are TRBV4-2 and TRBJ2-1, with 8 bases fitting TRBD2. Per the germline V gene, CDR1 is LGHNA and CDR2 is YNFKEQ. J lost 9 bases, V lost 0 bases, and 7 bases had no gene match. The CDR3 extends over 15 amino acids. The CDR3: CASSQDGTRHAEQFF. The CDR3 nucleotides are TGTGCCAGCAGCCAAGATGGGACTAGACATGCTGAGCAGTTCTTC.

The chain employs TRBV19 and TRBJ2-1, with 8 positions matching TRBD2. The CDR3 contains 15 residues. From germline, CDR1 is LNHDA and CDR2 SQIVND (reference sequence). V gave up 1 base and J gave up 7 bases; unmatched junction bases: 6. CDR3 nucleotides: TGTGCCAGTAGTATAGGTTCCGGGACTAGTAATGAGCAGTTCTTC. Translating gives CASSIGSGTSNEQFF.

The chain has TRBV5-1 and TRBJ1-2; D is perhaps TRBD1 (5 bases). The germline V gene has CDR1 SGHRS and CDR2 YFSETQ. This CDR3 comprises 12 residues. V lost 4 bases, J lost 8 bases, and 12 bases lay in between. CDR3 sequence (DNA): TGCGCCAGCAGCGTGGCGGGGGAAGGCTACACCTTC. This sequence encodes CASSVAGEGYTF.

This chain joins TRBV10-1 and TRBJ2-5, with D possibly being TRBD1 (6 bases). Germline V gene data show CDR1 as WNHNN and CDR2 as SYGVQD (reference sequence). Trimming shortened V by 2 bases and J by 4 bases, and 11 bases separated the two germline ends. The CDR3 extends over 14 amino acids. CDR3 sequence reads: CASSEGTRGETQYF. CDR3 nucleotides: TGCGCCAGCAGTGAGGGAACCAGGGGAGAGACCCAGTACTTC.